This TCR beta chain was recovered during a study of shared clonotypes between healthy human individuals (TCRdb year 2020). Describing the broader study: The cohort included three men and a couple of women between 18 and 49 years of age. For each donor, CD4 naive and CD4 memory were each run on three plates, CD8 naive on two plates, and CD8 memory on one plate. To increase sequencing depth and limit assay-specific biases, TCR repertoire library preparation and sequencing were carried out by different laboratories using diverse techniques. Leukapheresis yielded between about 0.94 and 9.5 billion PBMCs per donor. The study deeply sequenced blood TCR repertoires of five healthy adults to estimate repertoire size and the extent of clonotype sharing between individuals. Study-level results and caveats: Pairwise subsampling indicated that sequencing depth was expected to affect the degree of clonotype sharing among donors. Clonotypes shared by all four sorted-subset donors showed higher generation probabilities than non-shared clonotypes. Sampling was restricted to blood, and TCR repertoires in tissues likely differ from the TCR repertoires found in blood. When several donors were compared, the shared fraction of clonotypes was around 5% for naive CD4, more than 3% for naive CD8, about 2.5% for memory CD4, and around 0.37% for memory CD8. The genetic and exposure-history diversity represented was limited by the small number of donors. Incomplete sequencing was indicated by rarefaction of sorted-subset datasets, despite the large sequencing depth. Estimated clonotype richness was generally larger for naive than for memory subsets.

For the CD8 naive samples, CD45RO-negative cells were positively selected for CCR7, yielding a CD45RA+CCR7+ population from which TemRA cells were excluded. Donors were healthy HIV-negative adults with no recently reported acute infections or vaccinations. Every donor was a Caucasian adult living in Nashville, Tennessee, USA. Blood was collected by leukapheresis, and PBMCs were isolated by Ficoll-Histopaque density gradient centrifugation and then cryopreserved in liquid nitrogen vapor phase. Analytical flow cytometry was used to check the purity and quantity of each magnetically sorted T cell population. Genomic DNA was isolated from each sorted fraction and quantified by UV absorbance on a Nanodrop 2000c. This clone occurred a few times. This clone's antigen is unknown. It has no much larger one-base neighbor in the sample; base qualities were not kept. TCR CDR3 regions were amplified from genomic DNA by multiplex PCR using the deep immunoSEQ assay. Extracted genomic DNA from each cell subset was spread evenly across all wells of several immunoSEQ 96-well plates, with each plate serving as a replicate. For sorted subsets, roughly 200 ng of genomic DNA, equivalent to 25,000 to 30,000 T cell genomes, went into each replicate PCR. Purified libraries were quantified with a Qubit 3.0 fluorometer, sized on a Bioanalyzer 2100, and re-quantified with the KAPA Library Quantification kit. Each immunoSEQ 96-well plate was sequenced on its own single-read 150-cycle Illumina NextSeq 550 flow cell. As for how the authors treated the data: Because the immunoSEQ output included only junctional sequences and no quality scores, the filtering could not be the same as the filtering used for full-length reads. To assign V/J genes and CDR3, sequences were annotated against IMGT germline references using PyIR, a Python wrapper for IgBLAST v1.9. Reads were filtered out if the reads had weak V/J assignments (E-value above 1e-6), no CDR3, stop codons, out-of-frame junctions, or ambiguous translated residues. V3J clonotypes were defined as sequences sharing an identical inferred V gene, J gene, and CDR3 amino acid sequence. Percentage overlap between repertoires was computed as shared unique clonotypes divided by the size of the smaller repertoire. Richness of each repertoire was evaluated using RTK rarefaction, the Chao1 estimator, and Recon v2.1 estimates of unobserved clonotypes. Generation probabilities for all TCRbeta clonotypes obtained by the gDNA method from four donors were computed using OLGA. As stored in TCRdb, this immuneACCESS dataset retains in-frame rearrangements with V and J assigned. A fraction of the clones does not appear; measured against another copy, unresolved V genes explain less than half of the discrepancy, and the remainder lacks a known reason. V and J calls and clone size follow that table, whereas D and trimming were derived from the DNA. A total of hundreds of thousands of clones appear in this sample, over 90% of them only once. The ten most abundant clones make up about 24% of the sample.

The CDR3 starts with the cysteine, ends with the phenylalanine, and has 14 residues. Only the CDR3 part of the read is kept: 42 bases, read in frame from the first base. Via the germline V gene, CDR1 is SGDLS and CDR2 YYNGEE. Between the V and J ends, shortened by 0 bases and 2 bases respectively, the junction contains 8 bases. Sequenced sample: naive CD8+ T cells sorted from blood. The sample's cell subset or site label is to be understood as: CD45RA+CCR7+. The clonotype originates from a young man in good health. The chain was built from TRBV9 and TRBJ1-2, with the D gene too uncertain to name. The DNA sequence is as follows: TGTGCCAGCAGCGTAGACTCAAGAAACTATGGCTACACCTTC. It codes for CASSVDSRNYGYTF.